The clone carrying this TCR beta chain was seen just once. This sample stems from a study of blood T cell repertoires in COVID-19. Turning to the study itself: The samples span acute and convalescent COVID-19 from the United States, Italy and Spain. In each case, the material was cDNA or gDNA derived from T cells, B-cell-depleted T cells, or PBMCs.

Trimming cost V 2 bases and J 15 bases; bases outside gene matches: 10. The CDR3 is made up of 14 amino acids. Germline CDR1 reads LGHDT; CDR2 reads YNNKEL (reference sequence). TCRdb's copy holds only in-frame clones and misses some; the assay was immunoSEQ multiplex PCR. The sample holds a few hundred thousand clones, 83% seen once. Cohort 3 donors were reported recovered after two negative PCRs, clearance, or symptom resolution. This TCR was recovered from a woman in her forties or fifties who had recovered from COVID-19. Sequenced: PBMCs or T cells enriched from blood (not recorded which). The chain joins TRBV3-1 (or the pseudogene TRBV3-2) to TRBJ2-1; TRBD2 aligns across 10 bases. CDR3 sequence: CASSQTSGVQRRFF. The CDR3 DNA reads TGTGCCAGCAGCCAAACTAGCGGGGTCCAGCGACGGTTCTTC.